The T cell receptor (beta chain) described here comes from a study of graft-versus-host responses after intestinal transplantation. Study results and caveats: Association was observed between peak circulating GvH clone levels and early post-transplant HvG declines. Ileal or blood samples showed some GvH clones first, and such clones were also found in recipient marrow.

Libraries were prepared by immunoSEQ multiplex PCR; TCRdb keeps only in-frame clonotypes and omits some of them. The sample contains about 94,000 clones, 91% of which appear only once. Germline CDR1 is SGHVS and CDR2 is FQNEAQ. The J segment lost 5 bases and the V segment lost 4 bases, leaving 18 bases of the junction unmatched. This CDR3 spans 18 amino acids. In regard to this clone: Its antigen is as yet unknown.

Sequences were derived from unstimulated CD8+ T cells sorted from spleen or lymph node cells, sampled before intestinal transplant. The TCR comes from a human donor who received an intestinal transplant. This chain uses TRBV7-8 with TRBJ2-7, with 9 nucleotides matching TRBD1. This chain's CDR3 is CASSSHRDRAMGRDEQYF. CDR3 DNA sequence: TGTGCCAGCAGCTCCCACCGGGACAGGGCCATGGGCCGAGACGAGCAGTACTTC.